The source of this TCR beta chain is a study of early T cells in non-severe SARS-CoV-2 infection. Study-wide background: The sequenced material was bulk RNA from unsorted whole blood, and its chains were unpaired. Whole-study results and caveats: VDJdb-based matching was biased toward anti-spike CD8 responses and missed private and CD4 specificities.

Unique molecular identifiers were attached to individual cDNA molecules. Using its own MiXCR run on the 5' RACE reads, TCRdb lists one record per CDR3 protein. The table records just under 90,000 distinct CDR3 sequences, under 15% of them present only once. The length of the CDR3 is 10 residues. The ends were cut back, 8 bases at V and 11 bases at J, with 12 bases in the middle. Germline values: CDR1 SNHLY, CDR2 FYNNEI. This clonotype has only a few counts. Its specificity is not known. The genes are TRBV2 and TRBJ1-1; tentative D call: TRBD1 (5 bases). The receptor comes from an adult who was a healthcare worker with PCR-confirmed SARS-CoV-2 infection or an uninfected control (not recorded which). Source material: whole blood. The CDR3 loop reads CASRGLWAFF. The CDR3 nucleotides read TGTGCCAGCCGGGGGTTGTGGGCTTTCTTT.